A selection of T cell receptor beta chains follows, all from one sample in a study of cytotoxic CD8 clonotypes in ibrutinib-treated CLL. This table comes from immunoSEQ multiplex PCR, and its TCRdb copy is limited to in-frame clones, with some not included. The sample lists a few hundred thousand clones; 70% to 80% were seen once. The sequencing here drew on PBMCs, taken before ibrutinib treatment. The receptors were gathered from a human donor with chronic lymphocytic leukemia. Each CDR3 is given with its conserved first and last residue. The D gene is left open where the match is weak. For some rows the clone size is stated as once, few or many, or as a class when expanded; others skip it.

V,J,D,size,CDR3,DNA
TRBV5-1,TRBJ1-2,.,.,CASSLLGDGYTF,TGCGCCAGCAGCTTATTGGGGGACGGCTACACCTTC
TRBV7-2,TRBJ2-3,TRBD1,.,CASRLDRGPDTQYF,TGTGCCAGCAGATTGGACAGGGGCCCAGATACGCAGTATTTT
TRBV7-9,TRBJ1-3,.,.,CASSASSGNTIYF,TGTGCCAGCAGCGCCTCCTCTGGAAACACCATATATTTT
TRBV5-1,TRBJ1-4,.,.,CASSLDPGANEKLFF,TGCGCCAGCAGCCTAGATCCAGGAGCTAATGAAAAACTGTTTTTT
TRBV5-6,TRBJ2-7,.,.,CASSFLGPGEQYF,TGTGCCAGCAGCTTTCTGGGCCCGGGGGAGCAGTACTTC
TRBV30,TRBJ1-3,.,.,CAWSVRRTFVDSSGNTIYF,TGTGCCTGGAGTGTACGACGAACCTTTGTGGACAGCTCTGGAAACACCATATATTTT
TRBV5-8,TRBJ2-5,.,once,CASSLVGVETQYF,TGTGCCAGCAGCTTGGTTGGGGTTGAGACCCAGTACTTC
TRBV25-1,TRBJ1-1,.,.,CASSEYPQTEAFF,TGTGCCAGCAGTGAATATCCCCAGACTGAAGCTTTCTTT
TRBV20-1,TRBJ2-7,.,.,CSARTGHKQYF,TGCAGTGCTAGAACAGGACACAAGCAGTACTTC
TRBV10-1,TRBJ1-5,.,.,CASSDWEQPQHF,TGCGCCAGCAGTGATTGGGAACAGCCCCAGCATTTT
TRBV5-4,TRBJ2-5,.,.,CASSLAKLVPETQYF,TGTGCCAGCAGCTTGGCAAAACTAGTTCCAGAGACCCAGTACTTC
TRBV9,TRBJ2-1,TRBD1,.,CASSPGQGANEQFF,TGTGCCAGCAGCCCGGGACAGGGGGCGAATGAGCAGTTCTTC
TRBV28,TRBJ2-1,TRBD2,.,CASSLLLGGRKWNEQFF,TGTGCCAGCAGTTTATTGTTGGGCGGGAGGAAATGGAATGAGCAGTTCTTC
TRBV9,TRBJ2-1,.,.,CASSADLITNEQFF,TGTGCCAGCAGCGCGGACTTGATTACCAATGAGCAGTTCTTC
TRBV11-2,TRBJ1-5,.,.,CASSLFGEGGQPQHF,TGTGCCAGCAGCTTATTCGGCGAAGGAGGGCAGCCCCAGCATTTT
TRBV5-5,TRBJ1-4,.,.,CASSPGAYNEKLFF,TGTGCCAGCAGCCCAGGGGCTTATAATGAAAAACTGTTTTTT
TRBV13,TRBJ2-7,.,.,CASSSGTQVWYEQYF,TGTGCCAGCAGCTCCGGGACACAGGTTTGGTACGAGCAGTACTTC
TRBV6-5,TRBJ2-5,.,.,CASQLRFRQETQYF,TGTGCCAGCCAACTCAGATTCCGTCAAGAGACCCAGTACTTC
TRBV28,TRBJ2-7,.,few,CASSVQGYEQYF,TGTGCCAGCAGTGTACAGGGCTACGAGCAGTACTTC
TRBV27,TRBJ1-5,.,.,CASSLSRPHGPQHF,TGTGCCAGCAGTTTATCTCGGCCTCATGGGCCCCAGCATTTT
TRBV30,TRBJ1-4,.,.,CAWSWSPANEKLFF,TGTGCCTGGAGTTGGTCCCCAGCTAATGAAAAACTGTTTTTT
TRBV25-1,TRBJ2-6,TRBD1,.,CASSGGPGQALDVLTF,TGTGCCAGCAGTGGGGGACCGGGACAGGCTCTTGACGTCCTGACTTTC
TRBV28,TRBJ2-4,.,.,CASSFLRGAKNIQYF,TGTGCCAGCAGTTTCCTACGGGGTGCCAAAAACATTCAGTACTTC
TRBV11-2,TRBJ2-1,.,.,CASSLIYGGGGGHNEQFF,TGTGCCAGCAGCTTGATTTACGGTGGCGGGGGCGGCCACAATGAGCAGTTCTTC
TRBV25-1,TRBJ2-7,.,.,CASSEYYEQYF,TGTGCCAGCAGTGAATACTACGAGCAGTACTTC
TRBV6-5,TRBJ1-6,.,.,CASSFRGYNSPLHF,TGTGCCAGCAGTTTTAGGGGCTATAATTCACCCCTCCACTTT
TRBV20-1,TRBJ1-1,.,.,CSARVEGGTFF,TGCAGTGCTAGAGTTGAAGGTGGAACTTTCTTT
TRBV18,TRBJ2-5,TRBD1,.,CASSLRQGGETQYF,TGTGCCAGCTCACTCCGACAGGGTGGGGAGACCCAGTACTTC
TRBV19,TRBJ2-1,.,.,CASSITREPGEQFF,TGTGCCAGTAGTATTACCCGGGAGCCCGGTGAGCAGTTCTTC
TRBV7-2,TRBJ2-2,.,.,CASSLERAGELFF,TGTGCCAGCAGCTTAGAAAGGGCCGGGGAGCTGTTTTTT
TRBV19,TRBJ2-3,TRBD2,.,CASSLLAGLSDTQYF,TGTGCCAGTAGCCTACTAGCGGGCCTATCAGATACGCAGTATTTT